Listed below are T cell receptor beta chains from one sample, sequenced in a study of blood T cell repertoires in COVID-19. Measured with immunoSEQ multiplex PCR; TCRdb has only the in-frame clones, and not every one. This table has more than 20,000 clones, roughly nine tenths appearing once. The sample taken for sequencing was peripheral blood. Source of these receptors: a human donor with active COVID-19. The donor label of this sample is uncertain. Each CDR3 is given without its conserved first and last residue. The D gene is left open where the match is weak. A row's size may be missing; if present it is once, few, many or a size class.

>.|TRBV2|.
ASRPTRVDYNEQF
>.|TRBV5-4|.
ASSSAPGDNSPLH
>.|TRBV19|.
ASSPVGNTEAF
>.|TRBV6-4|.
ASSGGLYEQY
>once|TRBV15|.
ATSRDLGGGQETQY
>.|TRBV7-6|TRBD1
ASSIGQGLSYEQF
>once|TRBV5-1|TRBD1
ASSPRGPSQY
>.|TRBV5-6|.
ASSLGLKGSTDTQY
>.|TRBV28|TRBD1
ASSTGDSYNSPLH
>.|TRBV4-3|.
ASSQVTGGGTGELF
>.|TRBV6-2/TRBV6-3|.
ASSYPQGGEQY
>.|TRBV21-1|.
ASSKGSGVFVDTQY
>.|TRBV5-1|.
ASSPPDRGETQY
>.|TRBV20-1|TRBD2
SASPVVGRGYEQY
>.|TRBV24-1|TRBD1
ATNPDNRGLNTEAF
>.|TRBV7-3|TRBD2
ASSLELAGSATQY
>.|TRBV21-1|.
ASGSEGGYEQY
>.|TRBV27|TRBD2
ASSGTSGGYYEQY
>once|TRBV5-6|.
ASSLTPGGSGANVLT
>.|TRBV18|.
ASSPAGLENSPLH
>.|TRBV29-1|.
SVAPGRNSPLH
>.|TRBV13|TRBD2
ASNPGTGGGSTDTQY
>.|TRBV7-9|TRBD1
ASSFRDRVNEQY
>.|TRBV6-5|TRBD2
ASRGLADTDTQY
>.|TRBV7-9|.
ASGGGRGPSGNTIY
>.|TRBV11-1|TRBD2
ASSGLAGDNEQF
>.|TRBV5-1|TRBD2
ASSLAGLAGQDTQY
>.|TRBV5-1|.
ASSSRDIGRSGANVLT
>.|TRBV5-1|.
ASSGGVGGNEQF
>.|TRBV11-3|TRBD2
ASSSLLAGGPNTGELF
>.|TRBV4-2|TRBD2
ASTRAGLAGEEQY
>.|TRBV28|TRBD1
AGRTGGEEQY
>.|TRBV19|.
ASSIGQDSGNTIY
>.|TRBV9|TRBD2
ASSVELAGGNNEQF
>.|TRBV12-5|TRBD1
ASGQRDRAQETQY
>.|TRBV19|TRBD1
ASSIGRQGWRNGDTEAF
>.|TRBV9|TRBD2
ASSERGGAQDEQF
>.|TRBV2|.
ASSVTGLETQY
>.|TRBV7-2|TRBD2
ASSFSGALTDTQY
>.|TRBV11-2|TRBD2
ASSLGSGGMGTDTQY
>once|TRBV2|.
ASGPPQGTQY
>.|TRBV5-6|.
ASSLRRGSLQETQY
>.|TRBV9|.
ASSVGRGNTEAF
>.|TRBV5-5|TRBD2
ASSQGTSPSTDTQY
>.|TRBV30|.
AWSVRGLGYT
>.|TRBV5-1|.
ASSYVELDTEAF
>.|TRBV12-3/TRBV12-4|TRBD1
ASSSTGTGELF
>.|TRBV6-1|.
ASSEMTANYGYT
>.|TRBV4-2|TRBD2
ASSQGVSLAGYQETQY
>.|TRBV6-4|TRBD1
ASSPDRGHGYT
>.|TRBV3-1/TRBV3-2|TRBD1
ASSQDPGGGNTIY
>.|TRBV7-3|TRBD2
ASSVSGTREETQY
>.|TRBV7-2|.
ASSFADTEAF
>once|TRBV24-1|TRBD2
ATSDPSGSGNNEQF
>.|TRBV11-3|TRBD2
ASSLGRDSGGSDTQY